The T cell receptor (beta chain) described here comes from a study of OX40 agonist ivuxolimab in advanced cancers. About the research overall: Ivuxolimab, which patients received intravenously every 2 weeks, was dosed at 0.01 to 10 mg/kg.

This clone was found a few times. Produced via immunoSEQ multiplex PCR; TCRdb's table is partial and in-frame only. The sample gives about 54,000 clones, roughly 89% of which show up once; approximately 1.4% is in the top ten. Autoimmune disease history or systemic immunosuppression excluded patients. Germline CDR1 reads SGDLS; CDR2 reads YYNGEE. The CDR3 loop spans 16 amino acids. V lost 3 bases and J lost 2, with 15 bases in between. The starting material was CD4+ or CD8+ T cells sorted from blood, obtained in a trial of the OX40 agonist ivuxolimab. This receptor was taken from an adult with an advanced solid tumor such as melanoma, head and neck, liver or kidney cancer. The rearrangement joins TRBV9 to TRBJ1-3, with a tentative D call TRBD1 (5 bases). The CDR3 is CASSAGQGVPGNTIYF. In DNA, the CDR3 is TGTGCCAGCAGCGCGGGGCAGGGAGTGCCTGGAAACACCATATATTTT.